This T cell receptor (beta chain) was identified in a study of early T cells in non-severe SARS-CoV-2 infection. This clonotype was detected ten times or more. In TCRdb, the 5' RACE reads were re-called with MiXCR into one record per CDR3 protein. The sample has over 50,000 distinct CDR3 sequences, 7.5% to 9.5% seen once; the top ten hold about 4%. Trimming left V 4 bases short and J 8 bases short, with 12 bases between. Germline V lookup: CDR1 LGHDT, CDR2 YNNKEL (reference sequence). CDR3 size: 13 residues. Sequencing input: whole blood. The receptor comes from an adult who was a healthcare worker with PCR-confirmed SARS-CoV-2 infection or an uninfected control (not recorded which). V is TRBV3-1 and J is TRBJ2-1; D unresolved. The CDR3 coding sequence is TGTGCCAGCAGCCGAACAACCGCCTATGAGCAGTTCTTC. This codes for CASSRTTAYEQFF.